The 16 T cell receptor beta chains below were found in one sample sequenced in a study of beta chain features in type 1 diabetes (dated by TCRdb to 2016 to 2018). What the study reported, not specific to this receptor: In all four CD4+ subsets, TCRB CDR3 length was moderately but significantly shorter in type 1 diabetes patients.

The library was prepared using the immunoSEQ multiplex PCR assay. All of the isolated RNA was reverse transcribed with the High Capacity cDNA Reverse Transcription Kit, so expressed TCRB transcripts were sequenced. The clones in this table, taken by TCRdb from immuneACCESS, are in-frame only. Not every clone is retained; where verified, under half of the shortfall comes from an unresolved V gene, and the cause of the rest is unknown. The sample table contains 330,000 or so clones; only one count was recorded for 10% to 15% of them. Around 0.0099% of the sample rests with the top ten. No cognate antigen is known for these TCRs. Sample: naive CD4+ T cells from blood. Explained via the paper, the cell subset or site label denotes: true naive CD4+ T cells. The receptors come from a woman aged 18-30 years with type 1 diabetes.

This clone was counted between two and nine times. The chain recombines TRBV5-1 with TRBJ2-7, with 7 bases fitting TRBD1. Germline lookup yields CDR1 SGHRS and CDR2 YFSETQ. V lost 2 bases, J lost 6 bases, and 2 bases stayed unmatched. The CDR3 is 12 amino acids. The CDR3 sequence: CASSFTGVEQYF. The DNA for the CDR3 is TGCGCCAGCAGCTTCACAGGGGTCGAGCAGTACTTC.

V gene TRBV2 combines with J gene TRBJ2-7, with 7 bases identical to TRBD1. V shed 4 bases and J 6 bases; nucleotides not matched to a gene: 12. This CDR3 contains 15 residues. The germline V gene has CDR1 SNHLY and CDR2 FYNNEI. CDR3 amino acids: CASSADRVEGREQYF. In nucleotides, the CDR3 is TGTGCCAGCAGTGCAGACAGGGTCGAAGGACGCGAGCAGTACTTC.

The chain links TRBV7-2 to TRBJ1-5; tentatively, D is TRBD1 (5 bases). With 5 bases removed from V and 7 bases from J, the gap between germline ends came to 21 bases. CDR1 and CDR2 (germline): SGHTA, FQGNSA. This CDR3 comprises 16 residues. CDR3: CASSLQSGGARQPQHF. The CDR3 DNA reads as TGTGCCAGCAGCCTTCAAAGTGGAGGGGCCAGGCAGCCCCAGCATTTT.

The rearrangement links TRBV7-2 to TRBJ2-7; D perhaps matches TRBD2 (5 bases). The V end lost 1 base, the J end lost 5 bases, and 9 bases lay between the germline ends. Germline loops: CDR1 SGHTA, CDR2 FQGNSA. CDR3 length: 13 amino acids. The CDR3 bases are TGTGCCAGCAGCTTAGGAGGGTGGGACGAGCAGTACTTC. Amino acids: CASSLGGWDEQYF.

This clone was recorded a few times. The chain couples TRBV4-3 to TRBJ2-3, with TRBD2 as a possible D gene (6 bases). V lost 0 bases to trimming and J lost 4 bases, with 14 bases between them. The CDR3 runs 16 residues. The germline V gene has CDR1 LGHNA and CDR2 YSLEER. The CDR3 DNA reads TGCGCCAGCAGCCAAGAAGGCCGGGGGTCCCCAGATACGCAGTATTTT. Translated: CASSQEGRGSPDTQYF.

The chain has TRBV4-3 and TRBJ1-6; 7 positions agree with TRBD1. This CDR3 is built from 15 residues. With 0 bases clipped from V and 7 bases from J, the junction kept 3 bases outside the gene matches. CDR1 is LGHNA and CDR2 is YSLEER in the germline V gene. The CDR3 reads CASSQEGQKNSPLHF. The CDR3 DNA sequence: TGCGCCAGCAGCCAAGAGGGACAGAAAAATTCACCCCTCCACTTT.

This clone was counted only a few times. V gene TRBV19 combines with J gene TRBJ1-2; no reliable D call. The germline V gene encodes CDR1 LNHDA and CDR2 SQIVND (reference sequence). Deletions cut 9 bases from V and 4 bases from J, with 15 bases between. The CDR3 is made up of 13 amino acids. CDR3 nucleotides: TGTGCCAGCACCAATGGGGAGGGCTATGGCTACACCTTC. It specifies CASTNGEGYGYTF.

This clone was detected a few times. The chain couples TRBV12-5 to TRBJ1-5, with TRBD1 matching over 9 bases. Germline CDR1 reads LGHNT; CDR2 reads FRNRAP. The CDR3 contains 14 residues. With V trimmed by 7 bases and J by 7 bases, 8 bases remained unmatched. The chain's CDR3 is CASAAGQGLQPQHF. CDR3 coding DNA: TGTGCTAGTGCCGCGGGACAGGGCCTACAGCCCCAGCATTTT.

This clone has only a few counts. The rearrangement joins TRBV25-1 to TRBJ1-1; 8 nucleotides agree with TRBD1. J lost 1 base, V lost 5 bases, and 3 bases had no gene match. Looked up from germline, CDR1 is MGHDK and CDR2 is SYGVNS. This CDR3 region has 14 residues. CDR3 nucleotide sequence: TGTGCCAGCAGTAGGACAGGGAAGAACACTGAAGCTTTCTTT. Encoded protein: CASSRTGKNTEAFF.

This clone was counted only a few times. The chain carries TRBV29-1 and TRBJ1-5, with 7 bases fitting TRBD1. Germline loops: CDR1 SQVTM, CDR2 ANQGSEA. This CDR3 region has 13 residues. J was trimmed by 4 bases and V by 7 bases; bases with no gene match: 7. For the CDR3, the DNA is TGCAGCGCAAGGGGGCGCAGAAATCAGCCCCAGCATTTT. Translating gives CSARGRRNQPQHF.

This clone has only a few counts. This sample also contains other DNA sequences that code for the same CDR3. DNA of the CDR3: TGCAGCGTAGGACAGGGATCCACTGAAGCTTTCTTT. Translation gives CSVGQGSTEAFF. The chain uses TRBV29-1 and TRBJ1-1; TRBD1 matches 8 bases. This CDR3 contains 12 residues. Germline CDR1 SQVTM, CDR2 ANQGSEA. V dropped 6 bases and J dropped 4; count of bases not matched to a gene: 4.

As to this clone: This same CDR3 is encoded by further DNA sequences in the sample. This chain uses TRBV18 with TRBJ2-5, with 8 nucleotides matching TRBD2. The CDR3 contains 14 residues. The germline gives CDR1 KGHSH, CDR2 LQKENI. Trimming at V came to 0 bases and at J to 5 bases, leaving 2 bases not matched to a gene. CDR3 sequence (DNA): TGTGCCAGCTCACCACCTAGCGGGGTCGAGACCCAGTACTTC. Translation: CASSPPSGVETQYF.

This clone was seen more than once but under ten times. The chain joins TRBV4-3 to TRBJ2-7; 7 bases align to TRBD1. Germline trimming cut 1 base from V and 4 bases from J; bases unmatched to any gene: 1. CDR1 LGHNA and CDR2 YSLEER come from the germline V gene. CDR3 length equals 13 residues. DNA for the CDR3: TGCGCCAGCAGCCAAGGGGACAGTTACGAGCAGTACTTC. This sequence encodes CASSQGDSYEQYF.

This sequence joins TRBV7-2 and TRBJ2-1; 7 bases align to TRBD2. Germline V gene lookup returns CDR1 SGHTA and CDR2 FQGNSA. V was pared by 1 base and J by 15 bases, with 15 bases of the junction left unmatched. The CDR3 runs to 15 residues. CDR3 nucleotide sequence: TGTGCCAGCAGCTTAGAAAGGGCGGGAAGGCGGGAGACGTTCTTC. Encoded protein: CASSLERAGRRETFF.

A few counts support this clone. The chain links TRBV29-1 to TRBJ1-1, with a tentative D call TRBD1 (5 bases). In germline, CDR1 is SQVTM, CDR2 ANQGSEA. The CDR3 contains 12 residues. With 6 bases removed from V and 3 bases from J, the gap between germline ends came to 11 bases. CDR3 region: CSVSRVDTEAFF. The CDR3 DNA follows: TGCAGCGTCTCCAGGGTCGACACTGAAGCTTTCTTT.

This clone has more than one count but fewer than ten. The sample carries other DNA sequences with the same CDR3. CDR3 protein: CASSLGTSGYNEQFF. CDR3 coding DNA: TGCGCCAGCAGCCTCGGGACTAGCGGTTACAATGAGCAGTTCTTC. The V call is TRBV5-1, the J call TRBJ2-1; 11 positions match TRBD2. Germline CDR1 SGHRS, CDR2 YFSETQ. The CDR3 runs to 15 residues. V dropped 4 bases and J dropped 4; count of bases not matched to a gene: 4.